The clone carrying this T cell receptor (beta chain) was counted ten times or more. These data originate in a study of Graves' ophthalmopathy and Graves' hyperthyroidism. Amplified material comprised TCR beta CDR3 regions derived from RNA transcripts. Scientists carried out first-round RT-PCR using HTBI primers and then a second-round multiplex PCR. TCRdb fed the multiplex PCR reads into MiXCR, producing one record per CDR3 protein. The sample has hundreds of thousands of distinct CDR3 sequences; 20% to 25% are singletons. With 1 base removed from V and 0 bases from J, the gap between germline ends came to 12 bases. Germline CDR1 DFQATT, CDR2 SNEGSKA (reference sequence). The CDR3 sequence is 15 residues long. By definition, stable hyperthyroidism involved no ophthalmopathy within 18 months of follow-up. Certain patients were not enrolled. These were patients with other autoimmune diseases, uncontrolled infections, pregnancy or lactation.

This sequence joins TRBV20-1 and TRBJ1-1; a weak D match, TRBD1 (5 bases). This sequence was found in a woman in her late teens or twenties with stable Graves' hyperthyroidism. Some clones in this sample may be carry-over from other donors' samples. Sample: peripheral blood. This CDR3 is CSARGGGSVNTEAFF. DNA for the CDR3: TGCAGTGCTAGAGGGGGGGGGTCGGTGAACACTGAAGCTTTCTTT.